The 24 T cell receptor beta chains reported below all come from one sample, sequenced in a study of blood T cell repertoires in COVID-19. Using immunoSEQ multiplex PCR, the repertoire was profiled, and TCRdb retains in-frame clones only, with some absent. The sample shows under 300,000 clones, approximately 85% of them seen only once. Sequenced material: peripheral blood. Receptors originate from a woman in her 70s with acute or convalescent COVID-19.

The chain has TRBV4-1 and TRBJ1-2; D is unclear. V lost 1 base, J lost 8 bases, and 17 bases lay in between. The CDR3 extends over 15 amino acids. Germline CDR1 and CDR2: MGHRA and YSYEKL. The CDR3 DNA follows: TGCGCCAGCAGCCAAGGTAACGGGGTCCCGTACGGCTACACCTTC. It encodes CASSQGNGVPYGYTF.

The chain joins TRBV7-9 to TRBJ1-2, with TRBD1 matching over 8 bases. CDR1 is SEHNR and CDR2 is FQNEAQ in the germline V gene (reference sequence). The CDR3 has 13 amino acids. V lost 5 bases to trimming and J lost 8 bases; unmatched junction nucleotides: 7. CDR3 region: CASSPGQGQGYTF. CDR3 nucleotide sequence: TGTGCCAGCAGCCCAGGACAGGGACAAGGCTACACCTTC.

This rearrangement joins TRBV19 to TRBJ1-2; the match to TRBD1 covers 8 bases. Per the germline V gene, CDR1 is LNHDA and CDR2 is SQIVND (reference sequence). V dropped 6 bases and J dropped 6; count of bases not matched to a gene: 6. This CDR3 is built from 13 residues. The CDR3 protein is CASRGTGSDGYTF. The CDR3 nucleotides read TGTGCCAGTAGAGGGACAGGATCGGATGGCTACACCTTC.

J is TRBJ2-5 and V is TRBV28; TRBD2 matches 10 bases. CDR1 is MDHEN, CDR2 SYDVKM, per germline. With 6 bases clipped from V and 1 base from J, the junction kept 5 bases outside the gene matches. The CDR3 loop spans 15 amino acids. The CDR3 DNA sequence: TGTGCCAGCAGCCCTAGCGGGGGACCCCAAGAGACCCAGTACTTC. Translated: CASSPSGGPQETQYF. The full variable domain, rest sourced from reference TRBV28 and TRBJ2-5, is DVKVTQSSRYLVKRTGEKVFLECVQDMDHENMFWYRQDPGLGLRLIYFSYDVKMKEKGDIPEGYSVSREKKERFSLILESASTNQTSMYLCASSPSGGPQETQYFGPGTRLLVL.

The chain is built from TRBV7-9 and TRBJ1-2; a possible D gene is TRBD1 (6 bases). V lost 5 bases and J 6 bases, leaving 16 bases between the germline ends. This CDR3 spans 14 amino acids. Germline CDR1 is SEHNR and CDR2 is FQNEAQ (reference sequence). The CDR3 DNA reads as TGTGCCAGCAGCACCCAACCAGGGGTCAATGGCTACACCTTC. It is translated as CASSTQPGVNGYTF.

The rearrangement links TRBV7-9 to TRBJ1-1, with TRBD1 as a possible D gene (5 bases). The CDR3 extends over 15 amino acids. Germline-derived CDR1 and CDR2 are SEHNR and FQNEAQ (reference sequence). V was pared by 5 bases and J by 0 bases, with 13 bases between. DNA for the CDR3: TGTGCCAGCAGCCCGCCGGGGGGGATGAACACTGAAGCTTTCTTT. This encodes CASSPPGGMNTEAFF.

This chain links TRBV6-5 with TRBJ1-1, with 9 bases aligning to TRBD1. The V segment lost 7 bases and the J segment 7 bases; nucleotides outside the gene matches: 7. Germline loops: CDR1 MNHEY, CDR2 SVGAGI. The CDR3 consists of 13 residues. The CDR3 loop reads CASKRTGAREAFF. DNA for the CDR3: TGTGCCAGCAAAAGGACAGGGGCGCGTGAAGCTTTCTTT.

The chain combines TRBV5-1 with TRBJ1-1, with D unresolved. Germline values: CDR1 SGHRS, CDR2 YFSETQ. Trimming cost V 5 bases and J 3 bases, with 17 bases left between them. CDR3 size: 15 residues. CDR3 sequence: CASSRGSGFDTEAFF. In DNA, the CDR3 is TGCGCCAGCAGTCGGGGATCGGGGTTTGACACTGAAGCTTTCTTT.

The table lists this clone with a few counts. V usage is TRBV9 and J usage is TRBJ2-2; TRBD1 aligns across 7 bases. Germline CDR1 reads SGDLS; CDR2 reads YYNGEE. V shed 3 bases, J shed 0 bases, and the junction held 5 bases outside the gene matches. This CDR3 is 16 amino acids long. Here the CDR3 DNA reads TGTGCCAGCAGCGCCACCGGGACAGCGAACACCGGGGAGCTGTTTTTT. Its protein is CASSATGTANTGELFF.

The genes are TRBV20-1 and TRBJ1-1; TRBD1 might be the D (5 bases). Trimming took 3 bases from V and 1 from J, leaving 18 bases between them. Germline-derived CDR1 and CDR2 are DFQATT and SNEGSKA (reference sequence). This CDR3 contains 16 residues. The CDR3 spells CSASPRIGQKNTEAFF. DNA for the CDR3: TGCAGTGCTAGTCCTCGAATAGGACAAAAGAACACTGAAGCTTTCTTT.

The CDR3 nucleotides read TGTGCCAGCAGCTTAGGCCGGTCACGGAATCAGCCCCAGCATTTT. Protein product: CASSLGRSRNQPQHF. The chain couples TRBV7-2 to TRBJ1-5; D uncertain. V was pared by 1 base and J by 4 bases, with 11 bases between. This CDR3 region has 15 residues. CDR1 and CDR2 from the germline V gene are SGHTA and FQGNSA.

The chain recombines TRBV3-1 (or the pseudogene TRBV3-2) with TRBJ1-1; TRBD1 matches at 9 bases. Per germline, CDR1 LGHDT and CDR2 YNNKEL (reference sequence). The trim removed 6 bases at V and 4 bases at J, leaving 3 bases unmatched. The CDR3 consists of 13 residues. CDR3 sequence reads: CASSRQGVTEAFF. Here the CDR3 DNA reads TGTGCCAGCAGTCGACAGGGGGTCACTGAAGCTTTCTTT.

This sequence joins TRBV4-2 and TRBJ2-7, with a tentative D call TRBD1 (5 bases). V was shortened by 0 bases and J by 0 bases, with 9 bases between the two germline ends. The CDR3 is 15 amino acids. Germline CDR1 and CDR2: LGHNA and YNFKEQ. The CDR3 nucleotides are TGTGCCAGCAGCCAAGAAGGCAGGGCCTCCTACGAGCAGTACTTC. This gives the protein CASSQEGRASYEQYF.

The V and J genes are TRBV5-1 and TRBJ2-7; a weak D match, TRBD2 (5 bases). This CDR3 is built from 14 residues. Trimming stripped 2 bases from V and 2 bases from J, with 11 bases between. Germline CDR1 and CDR2: SGHRS and YFSETQ. Here the CDR3 reads CASSFGNNAYEQYF. DNA of the CDR3: TGCGCCAGCAGCTTCGGGAATAACGCCTACGAGCAGTACTTC. The entire variable domain, with the rest obtained from reference TRBV5-1 and TRBJ2-7, is as follows: KAGVTQTPRYLIKTRGQQVTLSCSPISGHRSVSWYQQTPGQGLQFLFEYFSETQRNKGNFPGRFSGRQFSNSRSEMNVSTLELGDSALYLCASSFGNNAYEQYFGPGTRLTVT.

This CDR3 reads CASSLGTGGYYGYTF. The CDR3 DNA reads TGTGCCAGCAGCTTAGGGACAGGGGGCTACTATGGCTACACCTTC. The chain couples TRBV3-1 (or the pseudogene TRBV3-2) to TRBJ1-2, with 12 bases lining up with TRBD1. This CDR3 has 15 amino acids. CDR1 LGHDT and CDR2 YNNKEL come from the germline V gene (reference sequence). Trimming cost V 5 bases and J 3 bases; bases outside gene matches: 4.

This rearrangement joins TRBV3-1 (or the pseudogene TRBV3-2) to TRBJ2-7, with a weak D call TRBD2 (6 bases). V lost 4 bases and J 3 bases, leaving 10 bases between the germline ends. The CDR3 sequence is 13 residues long. Germline V gene lookup returns CDR1 LGHDT and CDR2 YNNKEL (reference sequence). The CDR3 nucleotides are TGTGCCAGCAGCCCGGAGGGATTCTACGAGCAGTACTTC. Protein sequence: CASSPEGFYEQYF.

This clone appeared a single time. The V and J genes are TRBV3-1 (or the pseudogene TRBV3-2) and TRBJ1-3; D perhaps matches TRBD1 (5 bases). The CDR3 runs to 17 residues. Trimming shortened V by 1 base and J by 4 bases, and 17 bases separated the two germline ends. Germline CDR1 is LGHDT and CDR2 is YNNKEL (reference sequence). The CDR3 sequence: CASSQARSGIRGNTIYF. DNA of the CDR3: TGTGCCAGCAGCCAAGCTCGGTCAGGGATCAGGGGAAACACCATATATTTT.

This clone was seen once. The chain recombines TRBV5-6 with TRBJ1-6; D gene unclear. The germline V and J ends were trimmed by 0 bases and 16 bases, with 8 bases remaining between them. Germline CDR1 reads SGHDT; CDR2 reads YYEEEE. The CDR3 contains 11 residues. This CDR3 is CASSLAGNLHF. The CDR3 region has the DNA TGTGCCAGCAGCTTGGCGGGGAATCTCCACTTT.

This CDR3 reads CASIDMNTEAFF. Written as DNA, the CDR3 is TGTGCCAGCATCGACATGAACACTGAAGCTTTCTTT. The rearrangement uses TRBV28 and TRBJ1-1; unclear D gene. Trimming stripped 7 bases from V and 0 bases from J, with 6 bases between. This CDR3 comprises 12 residues. Germline assignment: CDR1 MDHEN and CDR2 SYDVKM.

The chain employs TRBV7-3 and TRBJ1-1, with unresolved D. V gave up 2 bases and J gave up 4 bases, with 11 bases separating them. Germline lookup yields CDR1 SGHTA and CDR2 FQGTGA. The CDR3 is 14 amino acids. The CDR3, as DNA: TGTGCCAGCAGCTTAGGGCCGGGAGTCACTGAAGCTTTCTTT. Translation: CASSLGPGVTEAFF.

This clone was recorded a few times. The rearrangement links TRBV2 to TRBJ2-1; the D gene is possibly TRBD2 (6 bases). V shed 4 bases and J shed 10 bases, with 8 bases lying between them. CDR3 size: 11 residues. CDR1 and CDR2 (germline): SNHLY, FYNNEI. As DNA, the CDR3 is TGTGCCAGCAGTGTGGAGGGGGAGCAGTTCTTC. Translating gives CASSVEGEQFF.

The CDR3 spells CASSLLPNRGGYTF. CDR3 nucleotides: TGTGCCAGCAGCTTACTTCCCAACAGGGGAGGCTACACCTTC. The chain links TRBV11-2 to TRBJ1-2, with 7 nucleotides matching TRBD1. CDR1 and CDR2 from the germline V gene are SGHAT and FQNNGV. V trimming: 2 bases; J trimming: 8 bases; junction bases outside the gene matches: 8. CDR3 length equals 14 residues.

The CDR3 region is CSASVTGTTEQYF. For the CDR3, the DNA is TGCAGTGCTAGTGTGACCGGGACAACGGAACAGTACTTC. The V call is TRBV20-1, the J call TRBJ2-7, with D possibly being TRBD1 (6 bases). Germline lookup yields CDR1 DFQATT and CDR2 SNEGSKA (reference sequence). The CDR3 contains 13 residues. Trimming pared 3 bases from V and 10 bases from J, leaving 19 bases between.

The rearrangement joins TRBV12-5 to TRBJ1-1; the D gene is possibly TRBD1 (6 bases). This CDR3 region has 13 residues. V lost 1 base and J lost 5, with 8 bases in between. Germline-derived CDR1 and CDR2 are LGHNT and FRNRAP. CDR3 sequence: CASGLATGTEAFF. The DNA for the CDR3 is TGTGCTAGTGGTTTGGCAACAGGGACTGAAGCTTTCTTT.